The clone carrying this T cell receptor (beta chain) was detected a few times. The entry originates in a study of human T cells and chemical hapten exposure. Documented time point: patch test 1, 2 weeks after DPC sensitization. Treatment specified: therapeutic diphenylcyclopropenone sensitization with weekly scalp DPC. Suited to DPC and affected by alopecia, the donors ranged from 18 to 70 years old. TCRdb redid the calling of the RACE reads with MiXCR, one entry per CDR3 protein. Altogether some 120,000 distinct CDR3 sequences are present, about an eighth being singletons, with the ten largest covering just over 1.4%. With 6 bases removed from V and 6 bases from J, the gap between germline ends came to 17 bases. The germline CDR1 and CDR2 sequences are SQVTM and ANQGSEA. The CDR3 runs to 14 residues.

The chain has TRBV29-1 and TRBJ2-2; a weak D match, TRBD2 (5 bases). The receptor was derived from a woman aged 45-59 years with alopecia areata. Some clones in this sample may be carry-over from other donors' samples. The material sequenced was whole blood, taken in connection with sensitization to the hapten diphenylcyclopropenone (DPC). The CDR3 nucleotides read TGCAGCGTCGCCACGGGAATTGCGGCCGGGGAGCTGTTTTTT. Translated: CSVATGIAAGELFF.